This is a list of T cell receptor beta chains from one sample in a study of CD8+ T cells in alopecia areata. Profiled with immunoSEQ multiplex PCR; TCRdb holds only in-frame clones, not every one. The sample lists roughly 280,000 clones, about 62% occurring once. Source: CD4+ T cells sorted from blood, taken around week 53, from a patient treated with tofacitinib. All receptors derive from a human donor with alopecia areata. CDR3s include the opening cysteine and the closing phenylalanine or tryptophan. The D gene is left open where the match is weak. A row's size may be missing; if present it is once, few, many or a size class.

CSVRYGLDGPYEQFF TGCAGCGTTAGATACGGCCTAGATGGGCCCTATGAGCAGTTCTTC few 15 TRBJ2-1 NA TRBV29-1
CASSQSAWGTYEQYF TGCGCCAGCAGTCAATCCGCGTGGGGGACCTACGAGCAGTACTTC few 15 TRBJ2-7 NA TRBV23-1
CASSEKQSTDTQYF TGTGCCAGCAGTGAAAAACAAAGCACAGATACGCAGTATTTT NA 14 TRBJ2-3 NA TRBV25-1
CAWNTKRGTTDTQYF TGTGCCTGGAATACCAAGCGGGGGACCACAGATACGCAGTATTTT NA 15 TRBJ2-3 TRBD2 TRBV30
CASSPRRAIPTDTQYF TGTGCCAGCAGCCCGCGCCGGGCCATACCCACAGATACGCAGTATTTT NA 16 TRBJ2-3 NA TRBV7-3
CASSYLDRGSAFF TGTGCCAGCAGTTACCTGGACAGGGGATCGGCTTTCTTT NA 13 TRBJ1-1 TRBD1 TRBV27
CATSRDLRGVGYTF TGTGCCACCAGCAGAGATTTACGAGGGGTCGGCTACACCTTC NA 14 TRBJ1-2 NA TRBV15
CATSAAGALLEQFF TGTGCCACCAGCGCGGCCGGGGCCCTCCTTGAGCAGTTCTTC NA 14 TRBJ2-1 NA TRBV15
CASSVDSTPNNSPLHF TGTGCCAGCAGCGTAGATTCTACACCGAATAATTCACCCCTCCACTTT NA 16 TRBJ1-6 NA TRBV9
CASSGTGQETQYF TGTGCCAGCTCCGGGACGGGACAAGAGACCCAGTACTTC NA 13 TRBJ2-5 NA TRBV19
CASKRAGVAEAFF TGTGCCAGCAAGCGGGCAGGGGTCGCGGAAGCTTTCTTT NA 13 TRBJ1-1 NA TRBV6-1
CASSPRETYEQYF TGCGCCAGCAGTCCGCGTGAAACCTACGAGCAGTACTTC few 13 TRBJ2-7 NA TRBV23-1
CASSRGQGWNEQFF TGCGCCAGCAGCAGGGGACAGGGTTGGAATGAGCAGTTCTTC NA 14 TRBJ2-1 TRBD1 TRBV5-1
CSSRGAGRNEQFF TGCAGCTCGAGAGGGGCAGGACGAAATGAGCAGTTCTTC NA 13 TRBJ2-1 NA TRBV29-1
CATSRGQETQYF TGTGCCACCAGCAGAGGTCAAGAGACCCAGTACTTC NA 12 TRBJ2-5 NA TRBV15
CASSLLVGTGELFF TGTGCCAGCAGCTTACTAGTTGGTACCGGGGAGCTGTTTTTT NA 14 TRBJ2-2 NA TRBV6-1
CSVLDRDDGELFF TGCAGCGTTCTGGACAGGGATGACGGGGAGCTGTTTTTT few 13 TRBJ2-2 TRBD1 TRBV29-1
CASSKMGQSSSGANVLTF TGTGCCAGCAGCAAAATGGGACAGTCCAGCTCTGGGGCCAACGTCCTGACTTTC NA 18 TRBJ2-6 TRBD1 TRBV9
CASSSLHGQETQYF TGTGCCAGCAGTTCCCTACATGGCCAAGAGACCCAGTACTTC NA 14 TRBJ2-5 NA TRBV6-6
CASSPSTSGTYEQYF TGTGCCAGCTCACCATCCACTAGCGGTACCTACGAGCAGTACTTC NA 15 TRBJ2-7 TRBD2 TRBV18
CASSLVTGQTQYF TGTGCCAGCAGCTTAGTAACAGGCCAGACCCAGTACTTC NA 13 TRBJ2-5 NA TRBV11-3
CSAGGGSGANVLTF TGCAGCGCCGGAGGGGGATCTGGGGCCAACGTCCTGACTTTC NA 14 TRBJ2-6 NA TRBV29-1
CSAWTNTEAFF TGCAGTGCCTGGACCAACACTGAAGCTTTCTTT NA 11 TRBJ1-1 NA TRBV20-1
CASSLAGGNGYTF TGTGCCAGCAGCTTAGCCGGGGGGAATGGCTACACCTTC NA 13 TRBJ1-2 NA TRBV7-2
CASSGPSGSTDTQYF TGTGCCAGCAGTGGCCCTAGCGGAAGCACAGATACGCAGTATTTT NA 15 TRBJ2-3 TRBD2 TRBV25-1
CAWVGPGGPGNTEAFF TGTGCCTGGGTGGGACCGGGGGGCCCCGGGAACACTGAAGCTTTCTTT NA 16 TRBJ1-1 NA TRBV30
CAWIGRGIKPGANVLTF TGTGCCTGGATAGGGCGGGGCATTAAGCCTGGGGCCAACGTCCTGACTTTC NA 17 TRBJ2-6 NA TRBV30
CASSPRRDEKLFF TGTGCCAGCAGCCCTCGGCGGGATGAAAAACTGTTTTTT NA 13 TRBJ1-4 NA TRBV7-2
CASSEASDRIHSPLHF TGTGCCAGCAGTGAAGCGTCGGACAGGATTCATTCACCCCTCCACTTT few 16 TRBJ1-6 TRBD1 TRBV2
CASSAYRGLNTEAFF TGTGCCAGCAGTGCATACAGGGGGTTGAACACTGAAGCTTTCTTT NA 15 TRBJ1-1 TRBD1 TRBV25-1
CAWSVRQHTQYF TGTGCCTGGAGTGTACGGCAGCATACGCAGTATTTT NA 12 TRBJ2-3 NA TRBV30
CASSLTGNTEAFF TGTGCCAGCAGCCTGACAGGGAACACTGAAGCTTTCTTT NA 13 TRBJ1-1 NA TRBV5-6
CAWARQGAIVGYTF TGTGCCTGGGCTCGACAGGGGGCAATTGTTGGCTACACCTTC few 14 TRBJ1-2 TRBD1 TRBV30
CASSSPAGFYGYTF TGCGCCAGCAGCTCTCCGGCAGGATTCTATGGCTACACCTTC few 14 TRBJ1-2 NA TRBV4-1
CASNRIPYGDTEAFF TGTGCCAGCAACCGGATTCCTTATGGGGACACTGAAGCTTTCTTT NA 15 TRBJ1-1 NA TRBV6-6
CASSQDVRAGANVLTF TGCGCCAGCAGCCAAGATGTACGGGCTGGGGCCAACGTCCTGACTTTC few 16 TRBJ2-6 NA TRBV4-3